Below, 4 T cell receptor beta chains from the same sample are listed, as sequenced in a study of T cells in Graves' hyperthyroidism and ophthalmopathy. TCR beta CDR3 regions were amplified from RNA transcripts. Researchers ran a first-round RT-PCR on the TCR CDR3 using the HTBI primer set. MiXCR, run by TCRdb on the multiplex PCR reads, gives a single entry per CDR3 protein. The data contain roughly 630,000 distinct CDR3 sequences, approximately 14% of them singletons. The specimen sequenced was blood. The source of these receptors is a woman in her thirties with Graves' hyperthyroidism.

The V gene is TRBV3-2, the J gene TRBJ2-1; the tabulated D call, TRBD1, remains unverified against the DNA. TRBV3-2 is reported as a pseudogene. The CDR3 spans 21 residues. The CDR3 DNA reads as TGTGCCAGCAGCCAAGCTACCTATAGGGGGCCTGTAGCGGATCTCACCAATGAGCAGTTCTTC. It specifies CASSQATYRGPVADLTNEQFF.

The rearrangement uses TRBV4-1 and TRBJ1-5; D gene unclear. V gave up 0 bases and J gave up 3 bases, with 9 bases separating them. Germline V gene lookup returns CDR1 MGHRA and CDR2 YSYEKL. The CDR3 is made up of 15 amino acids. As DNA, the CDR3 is TGCGCCAGCAGCCAAGAAGGGTATGCCAATCAGCCCCAGCATTTT. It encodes CASSQEGYANQPQHF.

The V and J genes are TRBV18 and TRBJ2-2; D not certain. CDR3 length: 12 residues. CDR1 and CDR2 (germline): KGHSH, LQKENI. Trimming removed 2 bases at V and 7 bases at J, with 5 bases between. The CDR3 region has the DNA TGTGCCAGCTCACCATCTTTCGGGGAGCTGTTTTTT. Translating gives CASSPSFGELFF.

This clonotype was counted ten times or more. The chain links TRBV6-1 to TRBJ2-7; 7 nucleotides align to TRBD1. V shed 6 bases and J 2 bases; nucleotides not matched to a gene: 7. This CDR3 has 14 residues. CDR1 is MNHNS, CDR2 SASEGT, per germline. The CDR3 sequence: CASSRKQGTYEQYF. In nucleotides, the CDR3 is TGTGCCAGCAGCCGAAAACAGGGGACCTACGAGCAGTACTTC.